A single T cell receptor (beta chain) is shown here with its context. Its antigen is currently unknown. This sample was included in a study of cytomegalovirus exposure and HLA in healthy donors. Study results and limitations: Excluded were some V segments that proved indistinguishable, including TRBV6-2 and TRBV6-3. A likely sequencing artifact accounted for one observed cluster of highly shared sequence variants. Earlier analysis looked at TCR beta V segments, and most were productive about 87% or about 30% of the time.

The PCR contained 60 Vbeta and 13 Jbeta primers. The repertoire was sequenced with immunoSEQ multiplex PCR; TCRdb's copy has only in-frame clones and lacks some. This sample contains more than 50,000 clones. V shed 4 bases and J shed 3 bases, with 8 bases lying between them. The CDR3 contains 14 residues. The germline gives CDR1 SGHRS, CDR2 YFSETQ. Donors in the study were healthy people who gave bone marrow. The source is a man younger than 30 in good health and CMV-seropositive. Sequenced sample: PBMCs. The genes are TRBV5-1 and TRBJ2-6; maybe TRBD2 (5 bases). The CDR3 sequence: CASSPGGGANVLTF. The CDR3 region has the DNA TGCGCCAGCAGCCCAGGAGGTGGGGCCAACGTCCTGACTTTC.